This T cell receptor beta chain was captured by sequencing in a study of chronic HIV infection and antiretroviral therapy. A single record per CDR3 protein comes from TCRdb applying MiXCR to the 5' RACE reads. The sample records 40,000 to 50,000 distinct CDR3 sequences, approximately 19% being singletons. V was pared by 0 bases and J by 5 bases, with 16 bases between. This CDR3 has 16 residues. Germline lookup yields CDR1 ENHRY and CDR2 SYGVKD. Sequencing input: peripheral blood. This receptor was obtained from an adult who had HIV and had not received antiretroviral therapy, or was an uninfected healthy control (not recorded which). The J gene is TRBJ2-5, the V gene TRBV10-3; D might be TRBD1 or TRBD2, each matching 5 bases. The DNA for the CDR3 is TGTGCCATCAGTGAGTCGGCAGGGAGAGGGGAGGAGACCCAGTACTTC. Translating it yields CAISESAGRGEETQYF.